Given below is one T cell receptor (beta chain) in context. Its antigen is currently unknown. The data derive from a study of vaccination effects on CD4 cells after COVID-19. Findings of the study overall: Healthy vaccinees had only 1 of 255 vaccine-induced clones cross-react with common cold coronaviruses.

Antigen-specific CD4+ T cell clonotypes were called by their expansion after viral peptide-pool culture in ViraFEST. Once cultured for approximately 10 days, the cells underwent separation to obtain CD4+ T cells. Nucleocapsid antibodies were negative in the vaccine recipients, who had never had SARS-CoV-2 infection. Half-medium exchanges with IL-2 medium took place on days 3 and 7. CDR1 is KGHSH, CDR2 LQKENI, per germline. The CDR3 is 13 amino acids. With 6 bases removed from V and 2 bases from J, the gap between germline ends came to 9 bases. Profiling relied on immunoSEQ multiplex PCR, and the TCRdb table lists in-frame clones only, not all of them. Of tens of thousands of clones in the sample, approximately 73% were seen once.

The input for sequencing was CD4+ T cells from PBMCs cultured with HCoV-OC43 spike peptides, taken before COVID-19 vaccination. Subset given: HCoV-OC43 spike overlapping peptide pool stimulation. The chain uses TRBV18 and TRBJ2-3, with D unclear. The source is a human donor who received a COVID-19 vaccine. The CDR3 DNA sequence: TGTGCCAGCTCCCCTGGATCCACAGATACGCAGTATTTT. This gives the protein CASSPGSTDTQYF.